These 29 T cell receptor beta chains were sequenced from one sample in a study of CD8 T cells in Susac syndrome. cDNA came from about 0.51 to 1 ug RNA primed by random hexamers. Each CDR3 protein is one row after TCRdb ran MiXCR on the immunoSEQ multiplex PCR reads. The table includes 70,000 or so distinct CDR3 sequences, less than 95% detected once. Sequencing input: CD8+ T cells from PBMCs. Every receptor here comes from a human donor with multiple sclerosis.

CDR3 coding DNA: TGTGCCAGCAGCCAGCAACTCCGGTTTGACTATGGCTACACCTTC. This codes for CASSQQLRFDYGYTF. The chain employs TRBV3-1 and TRBJ1-2; no definite D call. Per germline, CDR1 LGHDT and CDR2 YNNKEL (reference sequence). V lost 3 bases, J lost 3 bases, and 14 bases lay in between. The CDR3 is 15 amino acids.

In nucleotides, the CDR3 is TGCAGCGTGCTCCGGGACAGCTCCTACAATGAGCAGTTCTTC. This codes for CSVLRDSSYNEQFF. V is TRBV29-1 and J is TRBJ2-1, with TRBD1 matching over 7 bases. CDR1 and CDR2 from the germline V gene are SQVTM and ANQGSEA. J lost 0 bases, V lost 6 bases, and 5 bases had no gene match. This CDR3 region has 14 residues.

The V and J genes are TRBV29-1 and TRBJ2-5, with 7 bases aligning to TRBD2. The CDR3 has 15 amino acids. CDR1 is SQVTM and CDR2 is ANQGSEA in the germline V gene. V trimming: 4 bases; J trimming: 4 bases; junction bases outside the gene matches: 12. CDR3 region: CSVATPGLLRETQYF. In DNA form, the CDR3 reads TGCAGCGTTGCGACGCCGGGACTATTAAGAGAGACCCAGTACTTC.

Here the CDR3 DNA reads TGCAGTGCTGCCCGGGGTGATCTTGGCTACACCTTC. Its translation is CSAARGDLGYTF. V usage is TRBV20-1 and J usage is TRBJ1-2; no clear D. The CDR3 is 12 amino acids. The V gene's germline CDR1 is DFQATT and CDR2 SNEGSKA (reference sequence). Trimming took 5 bases from V and 7 from J, leaving 14 bases between them.

This rearrangement joins TRBV20-1 to TRBJ2-7; 14 positions match TRBD2. The CDR3 consists of 15 residues. Per germline, CDR1 DFQATT and CDR2 SNEGSKA (reference sequence). The junction had 10 bases not matched to a gene; V was cut back by 5 bases and J by 7 bases. This CDR3 reads CSARPGLAGVREQYF. CDR3 DNA sequence: TGCAGTGCTCGGCCGGGACTAGCGGGAGTGCGGGAGCAGTACTTC.

The chain couples TRBV4-1 to TRBJ1-1; D is ambiguous. The V gene's germline CDR1 is MGHRA and CDR2 YSYEKL. V shed 4 bases and J shed 0 bases, with 9 bases lying between them. The CDR3 totals 14 residues. Here the CDR3 DNA reads TGCGCCAGCAGCCCCCCTCAAATGAACACTGAAGCTTTCTTT. It codes for CASSPPQMNTEAFF.

The chain employs TRBV6-2 or TRBV6-3 and TRBJ1-5; TRBD1 is a possible D gene (5 bases). The length of the CDR3 is 15 residues. Germline V gene data show CDR1 as MNHEY and CDR2 as SVGEGT. Trimming cost V 7 bases and J 4 bases, with 17 bases left between them. The chain's CDR3 is CASNRGVSWNQPQHF. Here the CDR3 DNA reads TGTGCCAGCAATAGGGGCGTTAGTTGGAATCAGCCCCAGCATTTT.

V usage is TRBV10-2 and J usage is TRBJ2-1; unclear D gene. Germline CDR1 and CDR2: WSHSY and SAAADI. V lost 2 bases and J lost 9, with 8 bases in between. The CDR3 is 12 amino acids. The chain's CDR3 is CASSEPDTEQFF. In nucleotides, the CDR3 is TGCGCCAGCAGTGAGCCGGATACTGAGCAGTTCTTC.

The V gene is TRBV24-1, the J gene TRBJ2-1, with 13 positions matching TRBD2. The trim removed 9 bases at V and 7 bases at J, leaving 5 bases unmatched. The CDR3 runs 14 residues. CDR1 and CDR2 (germline): KGHDR, SFDVKD. CDR3 sequence: CATATSGGINEQFF. CDR3 nucleotides: TGTGCCACCGCGACTAGCGGGGGGATAAATGAGCAGTTCTTC.

The CDR3 DNA follows: TGCAGCGTTGAAGATGGACTGAGCTATGGCTACACCTTC. This gives the protein CSVEDGLSYGYTF. J is TRBJ1-2 and V is TRBV29-1; unclear D gene. Germline CDR1 SQVTM, CDR2 ANQGSEA. V lost 0 bases, J lost 4 bases, and 9 bases lay in between. The CDR3 extends over 13 amino acids.

This clonotype was counted once. The V call is TRBV5-5, the J call TRBJ2-2; TRBD1 aligns across 9 bases. The germline CDR1 and CDR2 sequences are SGHKS and YYEKEE (reference sequence). V shed 2 bases and J 6 bases; nucleotides not matched to a gene: 8. CDR3 length: 16 residues. The CDR3 region is CASSFTGTGRPGELFF. The CDR3 DNA follows: TGTGCCAGCAGCTTTACCGGGACAGGGAGGCCCGGGGAGCTGTTTTTT. Combining the CDR3 with reference TRBV5-5 and TRBJ2-2 gives the whole variable domain DAGVTQSPTHLIKTRGQQVTLRCSPISGHKSVSWYQQVLGQGPQFIFQYYEKEERGRGNFPDRFSARQFPNYSSELNVNALLLGDSALYLCASSFTGTGRPGELFFGEGSRLTVL.

The chain recombines TRBV19 with TRBJ2-2; tentatively, D is TRBD2 (5 bases). CDR1 is LNHDA, CDR2 SQIVND, per germline (reference sequence). Trimming took off 9 bases at V and 1 base at J, with 15 bases between the two ends. CDR3 size: 15 residues. The CDR3 region is CASRGSGWNTGELFF. Written as DNA, the CDR3 is TGTGCCAGCAGAGGGAGCGGCTGGAACACCGGGGAGCTGTTTTTT.

V gene TRBV7-9 combines with J gene TRBJ1-3; D not certain. Trimming cost V 3 bases and J 1 base, with 10 bases left between them. Germline CDR1 is SEHNR and CDR2 is FQNEAQ (reference sequence). CDR3 length equals 15 residues. CDR3 protein: CASSFVSLSGNTIYF. DNA for the CDR3: TGTGCCAGCAGCTTCGTAAGCTTGTCTGGAAACACCATATATTTT.

The V and J genes are TRBV10-3 and TRBJ2-5, with TRBD2 matching over 9 bases. The junction had 16 bases not matched to a gene; V was cut back by 10 bases and J by 4 bases. This CDR3 region has 16 residues. Germline V CDR1 and CDR2: ENHRY, SYGVKD. CDR3 bases: TGTGCCACCCTTGCCGCGCGGGAGGGCCGTTCAGAGACCCAGTACTTC. This translates into CATLAAREGRSETQYF.

The V gene is TRBV3-1, the J gene TRBJ1-1; D is unclear. Germline CDR1 LGHDT, CDR2 YNNKEL (reference sequence). The ends were cut back, 0 bases at V and 0 bases at J, with 5 bases in the middle. This CDR3 spans 14 amino acids. CDR3: CASSQDGMNTEAFF. The DNA of the CDR3 is TGTGCCAGCAGCCAAGATGGGATGAACACTGAAGCTTTCTTT.

The J gene is TRBJ1-1, the V gene TRBV20-1; 7 nucleotides align to TRBD1. The CDR3 is 13 amino acids. Per germline, CDR1 DFQATT and CDR2 SNEGSKA (reference sequence). After removal of 5 bases from V and 5 bases from J, the junction contained 8 bases not matched to a gene. CDR3 bases: TGCAGTGCTTTGCCGGGACAGTCAACTGAAGCTTTCTTT. Protein product: CSALPGQSTEAFF.

The chain couples TRBV7-9 to TRBJ2-7; D may be TRBD1 or TRBD2 (6 bases each). The V and J ends lost 0 bases and 2 bases respectively, with 11 bases between them. The germline V gene has CDR1 SEHNR and CDR2 FQNEAQ (reference sequence). This CDR3 has 15 amino acids. The DNA of the CDR3 is TGTGCCAGCAGCTTAGCCGGGGGCCCTACCTACGAGCAGTACTTC. Encoded protein: CASSLAGGPTYEQYF.

This clonotype was recorded only once. The rearrangement links TRBV5-4 to TRBJ2-7; possibly TRBD2 for D (6 bases). V lost 0 bases and J 0 bases, leaving 10 bases between the germline ends. Germline CDR1 and CDR2: SGHNT and YYREEE (reference sequence). The CDR3 extends over 15 amino acids. This CDR3 reads CASSLGGENSYEQYF. CDR3 DNA sequence: TGTGCCAGCAGCTTGGGGGGGGAAAACTCCTACGAGCAGTACTTC.

This chain uses TRBV5-1 with TRBJ1-2; possible D gene TRBD1, 5 bases. Trimming shortened V by 4 bases and J by 7 bases, and 8 bases separated the two germline ends. The CDR3 extends over 11 amino acids. Germline V lookup: CDR1 SGHRS, CDR2 YFSETQ. In nucleotides, the CDR3 is TGCGCCAGCAGCCACGGGGGTGGCTACACCTTC. Its translation: CASSHGGGYTF.

This sequence joins TRBV2 and TRBJ2-7; a weak D match, TRBD1 (6 bases). The ends were cut back, 7 bases at V and 0 bases at J, with 10 bases in the middle. The CDR3 runs 13 residues. The germline V gene has CDR1 SNHLY and CDR2 FYNNEI. CDR3 nucleotides: TGTGCCAGCACCCCGGACAGCTCCTACGAGCAGTACTTC. This codes for CASTPDSSYEQYF.

J is TRBJ1-1 and V is TRBV30; D gene ambiguous. Germline assignment: CDR1 GTSNPN and CDR2 SVGIG (reference sequence). This CDR3 region has 13 residues. Deletions cut 1 base from V and 3 bases from J, with 9 bases between. As DNA, the CDR3 is TGTGCCTGGAGTGGGCTGGGAGACACTGAAGCTTTCTTT. This codes for CAWSGLGDTEAFF.

The table lists this clonotype with a count of one. This chain joins TRBV27 and TRBJ1-2; 12 positions agree with TRBD1. The CDR3 runs to 16 residues. Germline trimming cut 4 bases from V and 4 bases from J; bases unmatched to any gene: 7. CDR1 is MNHEY, CDR2 SMNVEV, per germline (reference sequence). The DNA of the CDR3 is TGTGCCAGCAGTTCCGTGGGACAGGGGGCCTTCTATGGCTACACCTTC. Protein product: CASSSVGQGAFYGYTF.

This clonotype was observed a single time. The chain uses TRBV18 and TRBJ2-6; D might be TRBD2 (5 bases). The V and J ends lost 3 bases and 0 bases respectively, with 6 bases between them. The germline CDR1 and CDR2 sequences are KGHSH and LQKENI. The length of the CDR3 is 15 residues. For the CDR3, the DNA is TGTGCCAGCTCACCCGACTACTCTGGGGCCAACGTCCTGACTTTC. This encodes CASSPDYSGANVLTF. The full variable domain, rest sourced from reference TRBV18 and TRBJ2-6, is NAGVMQNPRHLVRRRGQEARLRCSPMKGHSHVYWYRQLPEEGLKFMVYLQKENIIDESGMPKERFSAEFPKEGPSILRIQQVVRGDSAAYFCASSPDYSGANVLTFGAGSRLTVL.

This rearrangement joins TRBV30 to TRBJ2-6; TRBD2 is a possible D gene (6 bases). The V end was cut by 2 bases, the J end by 0 bases, with 23 bases between. Germline-derived CDR1 and CDR2 are GTSNPN and SVGIG (reference sequence). CDR3 length equals 20 residues. DNA for the CDR3: TGTGCCTGGAGTCAGACAAGGCGGGGCAGTAAATTCTCTGGGGCCAACGTCCTGACTTTC. Its protein is CAWSQTRRGSKFSGANVLTF.

The chain links TRBV20-1 to TRBJ2-7, with D maybe TRBD2 (6 bases). V shed 4 bases and J shed 0 bases, with 10 bases lying between them. This CDR3 is 13 amino acids long. Germline V gene data show CDR1 as DFQATT and CDR2 as SNEGSKA (reference sequence). In nucleotides, the CDR3 is TGCAGTGCTACTCAGACTAGCTCCTACGAGCAGTACTTC. As protein: CSATQTSSYEQYF.

The chain links TRBV5-4 to TRBJ2-7; 8 bases are a match to TRBD1. V shed 3 bases and J 6 bases; nucleotides not matched to a gene: 2. The CDR3 has 12 amino acids. The germline V gene has CDR1 SGHNT and CDR2 YYREEE (reference sequence). Written as DNA, the CDR3 is TGTGCCAGCAGCTCAGGGGGCGGCGAGCAGTACTTC. It translates to CASSSGGGEQYF.

V usage is TRBV7-9 and J usage is TRBJ1-3; D gene ambiguous. Germline CDR1 reads SEHNR; CDR2 reads FQNEAQ (reference sequence). V shed 11 bases and J shed 3 bases, with 11 bases lying between them. CDR3 length: 12 amino acids. As DNA, the CDR3 is TGTGCCGCCATAGCGAATGGAAACACCATATATTTT. It translates to CAAIANGNTIYF. Looking up the rest from reference TRBV7-9 and TRBJ1-3 gives the full variable domain: DTGVSQNPRHKITKRGQNVTFRCDPISEHNRLYWYRQTLGQGPEFLTYFQNEAQLEKSRLLSDRFSAERPKGSFSTLEIQRTEQGDSAMYLCAAIANGNTIYFGEGSWLTVV.

CDR3 nucleotides: TGTGCCGTGGACAGGGAGGAGAATGGCTACACCTTC. This sequence encodes CAVDREENGYTF. The V call is TRBV10-3, the J call TRBJ1-2; the match to TRBD1 covers 8 bases. Germline V gene sequence: CDR1 ENHRY, CDR2 SYGVKD. The CDR3 covers 12 residues. Trimming cost V 11 bases and J 6 bases; bases outside gene matches: 8.

The chain carries TRBV19 and TRBJ2-7; D remains ambiguous. The CDR3 sequence is 13 residues long. Germline V gene lookup returns CDR1 LNHDA and CDR2 SQIVND (reference sequence). Trimming took off 3 bases at V and 6 bases at J, with 12 bases between the two ends. The CDR3 spells CASSISGKGEQYF. The CDR3 bases are TGTGCCAGTAGTATTTCCGGAAAGGGCGAGCAGTACTTC.